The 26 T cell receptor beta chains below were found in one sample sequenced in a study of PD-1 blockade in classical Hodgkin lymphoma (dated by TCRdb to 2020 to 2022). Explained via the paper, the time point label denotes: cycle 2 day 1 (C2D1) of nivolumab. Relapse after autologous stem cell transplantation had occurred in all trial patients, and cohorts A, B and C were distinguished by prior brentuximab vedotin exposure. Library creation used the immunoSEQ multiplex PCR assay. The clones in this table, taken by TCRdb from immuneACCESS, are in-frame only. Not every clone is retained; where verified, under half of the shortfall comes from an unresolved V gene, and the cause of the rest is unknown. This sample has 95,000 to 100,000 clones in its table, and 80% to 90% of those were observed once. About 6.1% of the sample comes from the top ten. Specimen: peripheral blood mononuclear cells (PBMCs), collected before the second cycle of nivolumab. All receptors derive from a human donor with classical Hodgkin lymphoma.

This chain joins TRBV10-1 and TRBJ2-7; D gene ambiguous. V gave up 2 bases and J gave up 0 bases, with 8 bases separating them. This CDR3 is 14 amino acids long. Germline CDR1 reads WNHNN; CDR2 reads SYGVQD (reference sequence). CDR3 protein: CASSEARSSYEQYF. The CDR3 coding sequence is TGCGCCAGCAGTGAGGCCCGGAGCTCCTACGAGCAGTACTTC.

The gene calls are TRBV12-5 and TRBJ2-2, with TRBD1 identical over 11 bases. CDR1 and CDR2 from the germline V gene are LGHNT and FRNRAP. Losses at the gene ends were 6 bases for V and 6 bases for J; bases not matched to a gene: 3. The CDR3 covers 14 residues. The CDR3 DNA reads TGTGCTAGTGGGGACAGGGGGCAGGCCGGGGAGCTGTTTTTT. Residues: CASGDRGQAGELFF.

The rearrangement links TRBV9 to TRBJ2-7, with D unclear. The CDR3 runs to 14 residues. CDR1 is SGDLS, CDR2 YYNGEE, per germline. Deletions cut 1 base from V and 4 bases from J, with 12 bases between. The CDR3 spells CASSVMSQGYEQYF. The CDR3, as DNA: TGTGCCAGCAGCGTAATGAGCCAAGGGTACGAGCAGTACTTC.

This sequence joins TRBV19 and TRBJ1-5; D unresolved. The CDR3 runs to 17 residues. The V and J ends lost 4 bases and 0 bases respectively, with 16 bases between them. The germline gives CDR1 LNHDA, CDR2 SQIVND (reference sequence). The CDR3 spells CASSRSRALYSNQPQHF. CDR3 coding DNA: TGTGCCAGTAGTAGATCCAGAGCCCTCTATAGCAATCAGCCCCAGCATTTT.

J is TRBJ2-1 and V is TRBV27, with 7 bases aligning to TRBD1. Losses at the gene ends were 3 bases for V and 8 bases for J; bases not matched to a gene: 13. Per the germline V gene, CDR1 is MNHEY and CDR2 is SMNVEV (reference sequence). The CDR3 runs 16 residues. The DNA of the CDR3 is TGTGCCAGCAGTTTGATTGTAGGGGGCCACGGAGATGAGCAGTTCTTC. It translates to CASSLIVGGHGDEQFF.

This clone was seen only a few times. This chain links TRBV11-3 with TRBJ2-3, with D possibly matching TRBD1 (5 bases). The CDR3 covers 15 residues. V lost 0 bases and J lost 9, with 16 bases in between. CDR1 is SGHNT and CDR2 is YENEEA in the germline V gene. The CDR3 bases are TGTGCCAGCAGCTTAGATTGGTTCCTAGGGGAAACGCAGTATTTT. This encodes CASSLDWFLGETQYF.

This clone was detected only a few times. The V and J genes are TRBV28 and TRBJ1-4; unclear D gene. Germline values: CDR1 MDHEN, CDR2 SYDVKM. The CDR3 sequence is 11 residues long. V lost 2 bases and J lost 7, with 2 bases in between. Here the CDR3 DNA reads TGTGCCAGCAGTTTAAGTGAAAAACTGTTTTTT. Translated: CASSLSEKLFF.

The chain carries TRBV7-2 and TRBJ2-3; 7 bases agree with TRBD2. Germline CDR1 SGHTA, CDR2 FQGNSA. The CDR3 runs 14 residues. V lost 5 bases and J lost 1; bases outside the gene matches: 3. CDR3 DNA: TGTGCCAGCAGCCTTACTAGCGGCACAGATACGCAGTATTTT. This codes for CASSLTSGTDTQYF.

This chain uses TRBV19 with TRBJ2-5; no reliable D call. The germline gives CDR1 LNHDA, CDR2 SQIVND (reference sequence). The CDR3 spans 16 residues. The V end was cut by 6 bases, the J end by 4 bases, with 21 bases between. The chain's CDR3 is CASRKGKGPQGETQYF. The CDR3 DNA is TGTGCCAGTAGAAAGGGCAAGGGCCCCCAAGGAGAGACCCAGTACTTC.

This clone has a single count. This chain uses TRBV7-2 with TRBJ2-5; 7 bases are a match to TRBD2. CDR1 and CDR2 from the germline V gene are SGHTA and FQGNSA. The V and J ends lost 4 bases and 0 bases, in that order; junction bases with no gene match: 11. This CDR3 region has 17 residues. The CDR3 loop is CASSSIPWGGYQETQYF. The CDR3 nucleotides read TGTGCCAGCAGCTCCATCCCGTGGGGGGGGTACCAAGAGACCCAGTACTTC. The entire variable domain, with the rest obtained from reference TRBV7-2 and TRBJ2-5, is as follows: GAGVSQSPSNKVTEKGKDVELRCDPISGHTALYWYRQSLGQGLEFLIYFQGNSAPDKSGLPSDRFSAERTGGSVSTLTIQRTQQEDSAVYLCASSSIPWGGYQETQYFGPGTRLLVL.

The chain's CDR3 is CASSQEGGTDTQYF. CDR3 coding DNA: TGTGCCAGCAGCCAGGAGGGGGGCACAGATACGCAGTATTTT. This rearrangement joins TRBV9 to TRBJ2-3; D is possibly TRBD1 or TRBD2 (6 bases each). This CDR3 is 14 amino acids long. Trimming took off 4 bases at V and 1 base at J, with 10 bases between the two ends. The germline CDR1 and CDR2 sequences are SGDLS and YYNGEE.

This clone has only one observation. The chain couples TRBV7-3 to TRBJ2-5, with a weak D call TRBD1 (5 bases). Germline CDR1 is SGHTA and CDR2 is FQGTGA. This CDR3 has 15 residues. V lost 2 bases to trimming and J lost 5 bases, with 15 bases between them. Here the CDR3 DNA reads TGTGCCAGCAGCTTAGGACACAACTTAGGGGAGACCCAGTACTTC. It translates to CASSLGHNLGETQYF.

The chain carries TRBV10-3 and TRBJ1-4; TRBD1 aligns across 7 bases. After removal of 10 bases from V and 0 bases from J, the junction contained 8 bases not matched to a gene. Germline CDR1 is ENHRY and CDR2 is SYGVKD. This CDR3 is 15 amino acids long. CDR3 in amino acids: CATSRQGATNEKLFF. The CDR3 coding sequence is TGTGCCACCTCCCGACAGGGCGCAACTAATGAAAAACTGTTTTTT.

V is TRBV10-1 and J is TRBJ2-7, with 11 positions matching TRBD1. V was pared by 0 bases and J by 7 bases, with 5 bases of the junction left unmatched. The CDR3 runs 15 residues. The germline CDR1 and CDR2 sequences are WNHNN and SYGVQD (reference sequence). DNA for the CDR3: TGCGCCAGCAGTGAGTCGGGACAGGGGGGGAGGGAGCAGTACTTC. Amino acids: CASSESGQGGREQYF.

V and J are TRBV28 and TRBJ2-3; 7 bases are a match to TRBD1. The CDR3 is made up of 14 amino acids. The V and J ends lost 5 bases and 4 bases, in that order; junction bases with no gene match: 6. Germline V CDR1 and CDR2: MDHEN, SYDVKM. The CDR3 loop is CASSTQTGPDTQYF. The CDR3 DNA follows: TGTGCCAGCAGTACTCAGACAGGGCCAGATACGCAGTATTTT.

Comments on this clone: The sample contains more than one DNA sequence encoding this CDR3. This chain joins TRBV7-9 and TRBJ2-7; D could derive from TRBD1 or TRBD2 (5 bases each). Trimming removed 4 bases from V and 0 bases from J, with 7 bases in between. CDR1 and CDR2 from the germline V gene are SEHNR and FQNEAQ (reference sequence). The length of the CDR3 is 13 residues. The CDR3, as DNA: TGTGCCAGCAGCTCAGGGACCTCCTACGAGCAGTACTTC. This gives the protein CASSSGTSYEQYF. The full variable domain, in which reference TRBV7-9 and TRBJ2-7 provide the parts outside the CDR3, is DTGVSQNPRHKITKRGQNVTFRCDPISEHNRLYWYRQTLGQGPEFLTYFQNEAQLEKSRLLSDRFSAERPKGSFSTLEIQRTEQGDSAMYLCASSSGTSYEQYFGPGTRLTVT.

CDR3 coding DNA: TGTGCCAGCAGCCAAGCGGCATCTTTTGGACTAGCGGGGGGCCAGCAGTTCTTC. It specifies CASSQAASFGLAGGQQFF. The V gene is TRBV4-2, the J gene TRBJ2-1; 14 bases fit TRBD2. The CDR3 sequence is 18 residues long. The V segment lost 1 base and the J segment 11 bases; nucleotides outside the gene matches: 13. CDR1 is LGHNA, CDR2 YNFKEQ, per germline.

The CDR3 coding sequence is TGTGCCAGCAGTGAACTCCTTGGCTTTGGCTACGAGCAGTACTTC. Residues: CASSELLGFGYEQYF. This chain connects TRBV2 to TRBJ2-5; D is ambiguous. The J call may not be correct, given that the DNA end is closer to TRBJ2-7. Per germline, CDR1 SNHLY and CDR2 FYNNEI. There are 15 residues in the CDR3.

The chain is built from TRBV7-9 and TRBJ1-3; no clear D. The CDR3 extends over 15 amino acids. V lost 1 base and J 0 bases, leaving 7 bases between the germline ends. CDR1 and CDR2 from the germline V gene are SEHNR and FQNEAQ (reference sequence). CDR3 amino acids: CASSLGRSSGNTIYF. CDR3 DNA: TGTGCCAGCAGCTTAGGCAGGAGCTCTGGAAACACCATATATTTT.

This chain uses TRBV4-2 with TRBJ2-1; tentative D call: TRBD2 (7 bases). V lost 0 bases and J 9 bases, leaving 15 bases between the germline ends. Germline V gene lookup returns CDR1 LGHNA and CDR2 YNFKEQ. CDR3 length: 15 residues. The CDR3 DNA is TGTGCCAGCAGCCAAGAAGGGGGGGGGCCCACTGAGCAGTTCTTC. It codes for CASSQEGGGPTEQFF.

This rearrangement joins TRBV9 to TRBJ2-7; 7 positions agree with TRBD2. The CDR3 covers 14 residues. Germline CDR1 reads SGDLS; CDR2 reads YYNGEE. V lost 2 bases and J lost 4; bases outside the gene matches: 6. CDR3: CASSVGGRSYEQYF. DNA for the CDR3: TGTGCCAGCAGCGTCGGGGGGAGATCGTACGAGCAGTACTTC.

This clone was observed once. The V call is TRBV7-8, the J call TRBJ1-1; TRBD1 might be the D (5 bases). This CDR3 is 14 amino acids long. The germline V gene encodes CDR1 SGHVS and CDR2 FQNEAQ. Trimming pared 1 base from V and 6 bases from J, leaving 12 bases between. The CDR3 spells CASSLGSGSPEAFF. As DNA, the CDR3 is TGTGCCAGCAGCTTAGGTTCAGGGTCCCCTGAAGCTTTCTTT.

This CDR3 reads CASSLDGVVYGYTF. CDR3 DNA: TGTGCCAGCAGCTTAGACGGGGTTGTCTATGGCTACACCTTC. The V call is TRBV7-2, the J call TRBJ1-2; D is unclear. The CDR3 covers 14 residues. Trimming pared 1 base from V and 4 bases from J, leaving 10 bases between. CDR1 is SGHTA, CDR2 FQGNSA, per germline.

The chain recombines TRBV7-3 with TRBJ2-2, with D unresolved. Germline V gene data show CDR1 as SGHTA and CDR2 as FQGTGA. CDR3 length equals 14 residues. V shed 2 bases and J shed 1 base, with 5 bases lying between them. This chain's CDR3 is CASSLSGNTGELFF. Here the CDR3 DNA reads TGTGCCAGCAGCTTATCGGGGAACACCGGGGAGCTGTTTTTT.

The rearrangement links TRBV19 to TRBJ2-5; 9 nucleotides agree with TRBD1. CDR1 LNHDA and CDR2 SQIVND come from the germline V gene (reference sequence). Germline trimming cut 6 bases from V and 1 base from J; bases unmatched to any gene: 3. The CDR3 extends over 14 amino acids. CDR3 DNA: TGTGCCAGTAGCCGGACAGGGGTCCAAGAGACCCAGTACTTC. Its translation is CASSRTGVQETQYF.

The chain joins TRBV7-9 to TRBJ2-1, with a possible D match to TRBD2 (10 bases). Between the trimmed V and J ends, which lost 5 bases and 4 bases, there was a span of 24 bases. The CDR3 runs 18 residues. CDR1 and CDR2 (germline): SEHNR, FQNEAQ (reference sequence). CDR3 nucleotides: TGTGCCAGCAGCCCGGGACAGGGCAGCGGGGGGGCTTACAATGAGCAGTTCTTC. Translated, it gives CASSPGQGSGGAYNEQFF.